The clone carrying this TCR beta chain was detected many times. The iRepertoire nested amplicon-rescue multiplex PCR amplified TCR alpha and beta CDR3s from RNA. In TCRdb, the multiplex PCR reads were re-called with MiXCR into one record per CDR3 protein. This table has around 350,000 distinct CDR3 sequences, roughly two fifths appearing once. These data come from a study of glioma-infiltrating T cells. Germline V gene sequence: CDR1 MNHEY, CDR2 SMNVEV (reference sequence). V was clipped by 4 bases and J by 8 bases, with 15 bases between them. This CDR3 is 14 amino acids long. The sequenced sample consisted of glioma tissue, nonneoplastic brain tissue, or PBMCs (not recorded which). The clonotype originates from a human donor with low-grade glioma or glioblastoma, undergoing nonglioma brain surgery, or in good health (not recorded which). This chain connects TRBV27 to TRBJ2-1; a possible D gene is TRBD2 (6 bases). CDR3 nucleotides: TGTGCCAGCAGTTACGGGACTGCAGTCGATGAGCAGTTCTTC. This codes for CASSYGTAVDEQFF.